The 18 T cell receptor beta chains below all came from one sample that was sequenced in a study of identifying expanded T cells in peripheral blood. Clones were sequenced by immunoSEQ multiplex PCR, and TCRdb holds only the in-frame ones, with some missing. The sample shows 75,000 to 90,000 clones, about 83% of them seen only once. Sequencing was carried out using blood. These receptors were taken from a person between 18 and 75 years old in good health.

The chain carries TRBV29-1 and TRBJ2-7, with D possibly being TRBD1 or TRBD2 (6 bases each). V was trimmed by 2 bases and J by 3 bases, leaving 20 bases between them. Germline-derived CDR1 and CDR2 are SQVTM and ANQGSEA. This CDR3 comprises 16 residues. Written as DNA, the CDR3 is TGCAGCGTTGAAAGCGGAGGGGGGTCCCCCTTCTACGAGCAGTACTTC. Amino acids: CSVESGGGSPFYEQYF.

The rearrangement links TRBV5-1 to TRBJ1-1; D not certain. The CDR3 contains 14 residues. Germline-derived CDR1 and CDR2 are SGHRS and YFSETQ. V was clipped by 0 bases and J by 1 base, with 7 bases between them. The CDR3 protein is CASSLGGSNTEAFF. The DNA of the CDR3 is TGCGCCAGCAGCTTGGGAGGGTCGAACACTGAAGCTTTCTTT. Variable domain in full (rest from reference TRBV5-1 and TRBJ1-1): KAGVTQTPRYLIKTRGQQVTLSCSPISGHRSVSWYQQTPGQGLQFLFEYFSETQRNKGNFPGRFSGRQFSNSRSEMNVSTLELGDSALYLCASSLGGSNTEAFFGQGTRLTVV.

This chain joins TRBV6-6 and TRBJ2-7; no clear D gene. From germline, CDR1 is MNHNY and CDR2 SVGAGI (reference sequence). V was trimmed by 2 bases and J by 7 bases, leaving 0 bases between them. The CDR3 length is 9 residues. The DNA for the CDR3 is TGTGCCAGCAGTTACGAGCAGTACTTC. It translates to CASSYEQYF.

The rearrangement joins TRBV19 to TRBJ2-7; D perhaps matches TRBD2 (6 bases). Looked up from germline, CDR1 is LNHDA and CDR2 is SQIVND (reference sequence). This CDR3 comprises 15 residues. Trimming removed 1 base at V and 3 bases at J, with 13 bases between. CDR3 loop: CASSIAGGSDYEQYF. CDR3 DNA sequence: TGTGCCAGTAGTATAGCAGGAGGGAGCGACTACGAGCAGTACTTC.

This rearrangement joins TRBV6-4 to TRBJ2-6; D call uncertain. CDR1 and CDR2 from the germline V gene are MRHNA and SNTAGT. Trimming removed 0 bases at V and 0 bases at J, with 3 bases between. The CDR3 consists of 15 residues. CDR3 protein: CASSDSHSGANVLTF. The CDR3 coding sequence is TGTGCCAGCAGTGACTCACACTCTGGGGCCAACGTCCTGACTTTC.

The CDR3 region is CASSQEGLGTDTQYF. For the CDR3, the DNA is TGTGCCAGCAGCCAAGAGGGGTTGGGGACAGATACGCAGTATTTT. This chain joins TRBV2 and TRBJ2-3; D might be TRBD1 or TRBD2, each matching 5 bases. Germline lookup yields CDR1 SNHLY and CDR2 FYNNEI. The CDR3 is made up of 15 amino acids. The V end lost 6 bases, the J end lost 3 bases, and 16 bases lay between the germline ends.

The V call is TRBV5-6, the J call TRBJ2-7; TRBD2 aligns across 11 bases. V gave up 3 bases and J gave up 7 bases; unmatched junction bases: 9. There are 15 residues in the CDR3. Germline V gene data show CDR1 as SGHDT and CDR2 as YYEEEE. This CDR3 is CASSSLAGGPEEQYF. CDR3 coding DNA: TGTGCCAGCAGCTCCTTAGCGGGAGGGCCTGAGGAGCAGTACTTC.

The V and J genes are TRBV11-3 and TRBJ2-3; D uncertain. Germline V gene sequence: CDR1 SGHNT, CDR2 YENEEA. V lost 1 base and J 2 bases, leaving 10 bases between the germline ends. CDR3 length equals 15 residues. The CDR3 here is CASSLGVGITDTQYF. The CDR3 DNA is TGTGCCAGCAGCTTAGGGGTGGGAATCACAGATACGCAGTATTTT. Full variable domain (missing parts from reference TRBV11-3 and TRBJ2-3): EAGVVQSPRYKIIEKKQPVAFWCNPISGHNTLYWYLQNLGQGPELLIRYENEEAVDDSQLPKDRFSAERLKGVDSTLKIQPAELGDSAVYLCASSLGVGITDTQYFGPGTRLTVL.

This CDR3 is CASSSRDFQETQYF. The CDR3 DNA follows: TGTGCCAGCAGCTCTAGGGACTTCCAAGAGACCCAGTACTTC. The chain couples TRBV7-2 to TRBJ2-5; weak D call: TRBD2 (6 bases). Trimming cost V 4 bases and J 1 base, with 10 bases left between them. The CDR3 runs to 14 residues. CDR1 and CDR2 (germline): SGHTA, FQGNSA.

The CDR3 loop is CASSPSWGQETQYF. CDR3 DNA: TGTGCCAGCAGCCCCTCTTGGGGACAAGAGACCCAGTACTTC. This chain joins TRBV7-2 and TRBJ2-5; no reliable D call. Trimming took off 5 bases at V and 2 bases at J, with 12 bases between the two ends. CDR3 size: 14 residues. From germline, CDR1 is SGHTA and CDR2 FQGNSA.

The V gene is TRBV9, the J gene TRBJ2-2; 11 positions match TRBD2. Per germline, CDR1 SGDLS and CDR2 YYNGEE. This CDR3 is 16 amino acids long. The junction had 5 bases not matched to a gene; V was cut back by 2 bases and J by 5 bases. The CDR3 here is CASSVELAGDTGELFF. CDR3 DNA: TGTGCCAGCAGCGTGGAACTAGCGGGAGATACCGGGGAGCTGTTTTTT.

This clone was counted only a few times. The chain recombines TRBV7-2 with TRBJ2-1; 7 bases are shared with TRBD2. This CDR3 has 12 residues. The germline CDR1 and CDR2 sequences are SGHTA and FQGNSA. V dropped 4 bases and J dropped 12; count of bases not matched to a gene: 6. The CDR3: CASSSRAGAQFF. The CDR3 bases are TGTGCCAGCAGCTCGAGGGCGGGAGCGCAGTTCTTC.

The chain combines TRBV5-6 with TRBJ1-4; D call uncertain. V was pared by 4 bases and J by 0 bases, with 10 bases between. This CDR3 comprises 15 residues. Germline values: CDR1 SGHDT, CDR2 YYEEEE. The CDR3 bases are TGTGCCAGCAGCCTGGGCCCTTCAACTAATGAAAAACTGTTTTTT. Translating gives CASSLGPSTNEKLFF.

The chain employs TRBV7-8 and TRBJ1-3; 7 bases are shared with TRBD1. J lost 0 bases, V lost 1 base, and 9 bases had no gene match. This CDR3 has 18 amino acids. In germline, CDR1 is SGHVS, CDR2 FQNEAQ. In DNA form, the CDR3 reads TGTGCCAGCAGCTTAGGGTCGACAGGGTTAGGCTCTGGAAACACCATATATTTT. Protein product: CASSLGSTGLGSGNTIYF.

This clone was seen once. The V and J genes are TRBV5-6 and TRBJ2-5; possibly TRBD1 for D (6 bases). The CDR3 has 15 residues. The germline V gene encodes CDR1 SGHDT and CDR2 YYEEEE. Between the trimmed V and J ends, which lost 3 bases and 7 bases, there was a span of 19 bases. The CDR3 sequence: CASSSPPPPGVTQYF. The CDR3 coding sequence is TGTGCCAGCAGCTCGCCACCCCCCCCAGGGGTGACCCAGTACTTC. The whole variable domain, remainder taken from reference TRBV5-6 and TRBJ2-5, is DAGVTQSPTHLIKTRGQQVTLRCSPKSGHDTVSWYQQALGQGPQFIFQYYEEEERQRGNFPDRFSGHQFPNYSSELNVNALLLGDSALYLCASSSPPPPGVTQYFGPGTRLLVL.

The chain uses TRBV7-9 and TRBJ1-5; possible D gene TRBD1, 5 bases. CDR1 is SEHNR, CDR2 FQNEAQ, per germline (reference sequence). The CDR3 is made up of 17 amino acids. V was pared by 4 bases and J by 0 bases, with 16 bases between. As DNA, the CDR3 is TGTGCCAGCAGCTACTCTACAGGAGAGGGTAGCAATCAGCCCCAGCATTTT. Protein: CASSYSTGEGSNQPQHF.

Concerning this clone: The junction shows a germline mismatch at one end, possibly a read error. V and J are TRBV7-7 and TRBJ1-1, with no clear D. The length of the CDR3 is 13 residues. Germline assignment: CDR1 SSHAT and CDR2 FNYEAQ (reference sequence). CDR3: CASSLVRTAKAFF. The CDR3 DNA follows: TGTGCTAGCAGCTTAGTCCGGACTGCTAAAGCTTTCTTT.

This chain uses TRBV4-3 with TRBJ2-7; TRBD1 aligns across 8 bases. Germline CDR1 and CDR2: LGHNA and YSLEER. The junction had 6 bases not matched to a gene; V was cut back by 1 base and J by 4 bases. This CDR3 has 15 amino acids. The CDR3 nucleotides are TGCGCCAGCAGCCAAGTTCAGGGGGCGCCGTACGAGCAGTACTTC. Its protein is CASSQVQGAPYEQYF.